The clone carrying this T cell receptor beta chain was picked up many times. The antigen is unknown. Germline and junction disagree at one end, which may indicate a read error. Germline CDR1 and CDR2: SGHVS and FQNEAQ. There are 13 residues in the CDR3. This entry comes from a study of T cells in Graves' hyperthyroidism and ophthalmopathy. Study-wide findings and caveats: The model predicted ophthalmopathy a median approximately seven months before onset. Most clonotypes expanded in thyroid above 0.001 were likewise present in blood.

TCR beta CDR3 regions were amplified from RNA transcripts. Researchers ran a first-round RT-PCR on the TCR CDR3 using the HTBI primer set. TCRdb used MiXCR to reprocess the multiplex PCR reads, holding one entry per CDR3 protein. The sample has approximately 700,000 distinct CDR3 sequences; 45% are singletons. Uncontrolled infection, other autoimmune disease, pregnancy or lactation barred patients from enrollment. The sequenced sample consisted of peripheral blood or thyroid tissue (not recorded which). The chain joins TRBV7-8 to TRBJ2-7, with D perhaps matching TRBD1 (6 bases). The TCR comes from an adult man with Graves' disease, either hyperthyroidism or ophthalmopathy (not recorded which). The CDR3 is CASSLDNTGTEHF. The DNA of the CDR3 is TGTGCCAGCAGCTTAGACAATACAGGGACCGAGCACTTC.